This T cell receptor beta chain was recorded in a study of cytomegalovirus exposure and HLA in healthy donors. Germline CDR1 and CDR2: SGDLS and YYNGEE. CDR3 length: 16 amino acids. The ends were cut back, 0 bases at V and 6 bases at J, with 15 bases in the middle. Both 60 Vbeta primers and 13 Jbeta primers went into the PCR. Here immunoSEQ multiplex PCR was the method, and the copy in TCRdb shows in-frame clones only, minus some. Among a few hundred thousand clones listed, about four fifths were seen once. This receptor was identified in a woman between 45 and 60 years old in good health and CMV-seropositive. The chain couples TRBV9 to TRBJ1-4; D perhaps matches TRBD1 (5 bases). The sequenced material came from PBMCs. The CDR3 reads CASSVDPQGGYEKLFF. DNA for the CDR3: TGTGCCAGCAGCGTAGATCCCCAGGGAGGGTATGAAAAACTGTTTTTT.